The 20 T cell receptor beta chains reported below all come from one sample, sequenced in a study of blood T cell repertoires in COVID-19. TCRdb's table, derived via immunoSEQ multiplex PCR, lists solely in-frame clones and lacks some. The top ten hold 25% to 30% of the sample, which has 95,000 to 150,000 clones, 65% to 90% seen once. The sample was peripheral blood. Every receptor here comes from a woman older than 75 with acute or convalescent COVID-19.

The genes are TRBV7-2 and TRBJ2-5, with 9 bases that match TRBD2. V was clipped by 2 bases and J by 2 bases; unmatched bases: 9. Germline V lookup: CDR1 SGHTA, CDR2 FQGNSA. This CDR3 contains 17 residues. CDR3 bases: TGTGCCAGCAGCTTAATGGCGGGACTAGCATCTCAAGAGACCCAGTACTTC. It specifies CASSLMAGLASQETQYF.

CDR3: CASSLEGQGFQPQHF. The CDR3 nucleotides are TGTGCCAGCAGCTTAGAGGGACAGGGGTTTCAGCCCCAGCATTTT. The chain couples TRBV7-2 to TRBJ1-5, with 10 bases lining up with TRBD1. Germline V gene lookup returns CDR1 SGHTA and CDR2 FQGNSA. V trimming: 1 base; J trimming: 6 bases; junction bases outside the gene matches: 3. This CDR3 region has 15 residues.

With regard to this clone: Different DNA sequences within this sample yield the same CDR3. This chain links TRBV29-1 with TRBJ1-1, with a weak D call TRBD1 (6 bases). The CDR3 length is 12 residues. Trimming removed 4 bases at V and 4 bases at J, with 10 bases between. Germline loops: CDR1 SQVTM, CDR2 ANQGSEA. CDR3 DNA: TGCAGCGTTGTTGGGGGCGGCACTGAAGCTTTCTTT. Translating it yields CSVVGGGTEAFF. Complete variable domain (other parts from reference TRBV29-1 and TRBJ1-1): SAVISQKPSRDICQRGTSLTIQCQVDSQVTMMFWYRQQPGQSLTLIATANQGSEATYESGFVIDKFPISRPNLTFSTLTVSNMSPEDSSIYLCSVVGGGTEAFFGQGTRLTVV.

The J gene is TRBJ2-7, the V gene TRBV7-2; a weak D match, TRBD1 (5 bases). The CDR3 is made up of 15 amino acids. Germline values: CDR1 SGHTA, CDR2 FQGNSA. The V gene lost 1 base and the J gene lost 2 bases, with 12 bases spanning the gap. The CDR3 DNA is TGTGCCAGCAGCTTAGGACAGCCCCCAACCTACGAGCAGTACTTC. It specifies CASSLGQPPTYEQYF.

In its sample, this clone was seen a few times. This sequence joins TRBV5-1 and TRBJ1-2; TRBD1 agrees at 8 bases. Germline lookup yields CDR1 SGHRS and CDR2 YFSETQ. The CDR3 runs to 15 residues. The junction had 9 bases not matched to a gene; V was cut back by 0 bases and J by 8 bases. The CDR3 loop is CASSLGTGPQGGYTF. The CDR3 DNA is TGCGCCAGCAGCTTGGGGACAGGGCCACAGGGAGGCTACACCTTC.

This chain uses TRBV6-5 with TRBJ1-1, with TRBD1 as a possible D gene (6 bases). This CDR3 spans 14 amino acids. Germline assignment: CDR1 MNHEY and CDR2 SVGAGI. V lost 2 bases to trimming and J lost 1 base, with 8 bases between them. The CDR3 DNA is TGTGCCAGCAGTTACCAGGGGCGGAACACTGAAGCTTTCTTT. Its translation is CASSYQGRNTEAFF.

The V call is TRBV3-1 (or the pseudogene TRBV3-2), the J call TRBJ2-2; D is uncertain. This CDR3 region has 13 residues. Per the germline V gene, CDR1 is LGHDT and CDR2 is YNNKEL (reference sequence). Trimming removed 3 bases from V and 4 bases from J, with 6 bases in between. The CDR3 DNA reads as TGTGCCAGCAGCCACTCCTCCACCGGGGAGCTGTTTTTT. Amino acid sequence: CASSHSSTGELFF.

This chain uses TRBV7-9 with TRBJ1-4; D unclear. This CDR3 region has 12 residues. Germline assignment: CDR1 SEHNR and CDR2 FQNEAQ (reference sequence). The germline V and J ends were trimmed by 2 bases and 14 bases, with 12 bases remaining between them. CDR3 nucleotide sequence: TGTGCCAGCAGCTTATTGGATCGGAGTCTGTTTTTT. The encoded protein is CASSLLDRSLFF.

V gene TRBV5-1 combines with J gene TRBJ2-3; perhaps TRBD2 as D (6 bases). The ends were cut back, 3 bases at V and 6 bases at J, with 17 bases in the middle. CDR1 is SGHRS, CDR2 YFSETQ, per germline. The CDR3 runs to 15 residues. CDR3 nucleotides: TGCGCCAGCAGCTGGCCCACCCCGGAGGGGGATACGCAGTATTTT. Protein product: CASSWPTPEGDTQYF.

The gene calls are TRBV13 and TRBJ1-1; the D is unclear. CDR1 is PRHDT, CDR2 FYEKMQ, per germline (reference sequence). The CDR3 runs 13 residues. Trimming pared 6 bases from V and 1 base from J, leaving 9 bases between. The CDR3 here is CASSREANTEAFF. As DNA, the CDR3 is TGTGCCAGCAGTCGGGAGGCGAACACTGAAGCTTTCTTT.

The chain couples TRBV7-3 to TRBJ2-1; 9 bases fit TRBD2. The CDR3 covers 15 residues. Unmatched junction bases numbered 10, after V lost 5 bases and J lost 8 bases. Germline V gene data show CDR1 as SGHTA and CDR2 as FQGTGA. Here the CDR3 reads CASSTRGGATHEQFF. CDR3 nucleotides: TGTGCCAGCAGCACGCGCGGGGGGGCCACCCATGAGCAGTTCTTC.

This clone has a handful of counts. The J gene is TRBJ1-2, the V gene TRBV9, with 10 bases identical to TRBD1. J gave up 5 bases and V 0 bases, and 10 bases lay outside the gene matches. Germline V gene sequence: CDR1 SGDLS, CDR2 YYNGEE. This CDR3 has 17 amino acids. The CDR3 bases are TGTGCCAGCAGCGTAGCCCCAGCCGGGACAGGGGTATATGGCTACACCTTC. This gives the protein CASSVAPAGTGVYGYTF. Combining the CDR3 with reference TRBV9 and TRBJ1-2 gives the whole variable domain DSGVTQTPKHLITATGQRVTLRCSPRSGDLSVYWYQQSLDQGLQFLIQYYNGEERAKGNILERFSAQQFPDLHSELNLSSLELGDSALYFCASSVAPAGTGVYGYTFGSGTRLTVV.

The chain is built from TRBV6-6 and TRBJ2-3; the D is unclear. The germline V and J ends were trimmed by 2 bases and 0 bases, with 12 bases remaining between them. CDR1 and CDR2 from the germline V gene are MNHNY and SVGAGI (reference sequence). The CDR3 sequence is 16 residues long. Here the CDR3 reads CASSYGQPYSTDTQYF. CDR3 DNA: TGTGCCAGCAGTTACGGGCAGCCTTATAGCACAGATACGCAGTATTTT.

This clone has more than one count but fewer than ten. The chain recombines TRBV5-4 with TRBJ1-1, with a possible D match to TRBD1 (5 bases). The germline gives CDR1 SGHNT, CDR2 YYREEE (reference sequence). The CDR3 is made up of 14 amino acids. V was cut by 0 bases and J by 7 bases, with 13 bases left in between. Written as DNA, the CDR3 is TGTGCCAGCAGCTTGGTAGGGGATGAAAGTGAAGCTTTCTTT. It yields the protein CASSLVGDESEAFF.

In this sample, this clone turned up a few times. This chain uses TRBV4-1 with TRBJ1-2; D is unresolved. The germline CDR1 and CDR2 sequences are MGHRA and YSYEKL. The CDR3 totals 14 residues. The germline V and J ends were trimmed by 1 base and 8 bases, with 14 bases remaining between them. For the CDR3, the DNA is TGCGCCAGCAGCCAAGGAACGGAGCTCAGAGGCTACACCTTC. This encodes CASSQGTELRGYTF.

The table lists this clone with a count of one. V gene TRBV20-1 combines with J gene TRBJ1-1; TRBD1 might be the D (6 bases). V dropped 3 bases and J dropped 1 base, with 12 bases sitting between them. The CDR3 covers 14 residues. The germline V gene encodes CDR1 DFQATT and CDR2 SNEGSKA (reference sequence). The CDR3 DNA follows: TGCAGTGCTAGTCTGGGGGCTTGGAACACTGAAGCTTTCTTT. It codes for CSASLGAWNTEAFF.

The rearrangement links TRBV18 to TRBJ2-1, with D possibly being TRBD1 (6 bases). V dropped 2 bases and J dropped 4 bases, with 15 bases sitting between them. CDR1 is KGHSH and CDR2 is LQKENI in the germline V gene. CDR3 length equals 16 residues. The CDR3 protein is CASSPIRGHSYNEQFF. The CDR3 nucleotides read TGTGCCAGCTCACCAATCAGGGGACACTCATACAATGAGCAGTTCTTC. Variable domain in full (rest from reference TRBV18 and TRBJ2-1): NAGVMQNPRHLVRRRGQEARLRCSPMKGHSHVYWYRQLPEEGLKFMVYLQKENIIDESGMPKERFSAEFPKEGPSILRIQQVVRGDSAAYFCASSPIRGHSYNEQFFGPGTRLTVL.

CDR3 nucleotides: TGCGCCAGCAGCCCGACAGGGGCTCCGAACACTGAAGCTTTCTTT. This gives the protein CASSPTGAPNTEAFF. The chain combines TRBV5-1 with TRBJ1-1; 8 bases map to TRBD1. The CDR3 loop spans 15 amino acids. Germline CDR1 SGHRS, CDR2 YFSETQ. The V and J ends lost 4 bases and 1 base, in that order; junction bases with no gene match: 6.

J is TRBJ2-1 and V is TRBV7-2; D is uncertain. The CDR3 has 12 residues. Per germline, CDR1 SGHTA and CDR2 FQGNSA. The germline V and J ends were trimmed by 4 bases and 14 bases, with 15 bases remaining between them. The CDR3 sequence is CASSYQLGQEFF. The CDR3 nucleotides are TGTGCCAGCAGCTACCAACTTGGTCAGGAGTTCTTC.

The gene calls are TRBV7-2 and TRBJ1-5; 8 bases are shared with TRBD1. Germline CDR1 reads SGHTA; CDR2 reads FQGNSA. The J segment lost 1 base and the V segment lost 4 bases, leaving 3 bases of the junction unmatched. The CDR3 is 15 amino acids. CDR3 coding DNA: TGTGCCAGCAGCTCAGGGGGCACGAGCAATCAGCCCCAGCATTTT. Amino acids: CASSSGGTSNQPQHF.